The 10 T cell receptor beta chains reported below all come from one sample, sequenced in a study of T cell responses to AZD1222 COVID-19 vaccine. Profiled with immunoSEQ multiplex PCR; TCRdb holds only in-frame clones, not every one. Among about 88,000 clones, about 91% were seen once, and the ten largest hold approximately 5.2%. Sequencing used peripheral blood, obtained on day 0 of AZD1222 vaccination. The receptors were gathered from an adult in good health.

V is TRBV29-1 and J is TRBJ1-2, with 7 bases lining up with TRBD1. V lost 4 bases to trimming and J lost 12 bases; unmatched junction nucleotides: 8. Germline-derived CDR1 and CDR2 are SQVTM and ANQGSEA. The length of the CDR3 is 11 residues. The CDR3 DNA reads TGCAGCGTTGGACAGGGACGGGGGCACACCTTC. It codes for CSVGQGRGHTF.

The rearrangement links TRBV11-3 to TRBJ2-1, with TRBD1 as a possible D gene (5 bases). The CDR3 has 15 residues. Germline CDR1 and CDR2: SGHNT and YENEEA. Trimming left V 1 base short and J 9 bases short, with 16 bases between. DNA for the CDR3: TGTGCCAGCAGCTTAGGTGCGACAGCCTTCGGTGAGCAGTTCTTC. It is translated as CASSLGATAFGEQFF.

Within the sample, this clone is medium-sized. The chain has TRBV14 and TRBJ2-2, with 12 bases that match TRBD2. Germline CDR1 SGHDN, CDR2 FVKESK. The V and J ends lost 2 bases and 6 bases, in that order; junction bases with no gene match: 1. The CDR3 spans 15 residues. The CDR3 spells CASSQLAGGAGELFF. CDR3 DNA: TGTGCCAGCAGCCAACTAGCGGGAGGGGCCGGGGAGCTGTTTTTT.

This clone was counted a single time. This CDR3 is CATSDSYEQYF. The CDR3 DNA sequence: TGTGCCACCAGTGACTCCTACGAGCAGTACTTC. The rearrangement joins TRBV24-1 to TRBJ2-7; no clear D gene. Germline V CDR1 and CDR2: KGHDR, SFDVKD. V was cut by 4 bases and J by 0 bases, with 0 bases left in between. This CDR3 has 11 amino acids.

This clone was recorded only once. The chain uses TRBV6-5 and TRBJ1-3; no firm D call. The V and J ends lost 2 bases and 0 bases respectively, with 11 bases between them. Germline V gene lookup returns CDR1 MNHEY and CDR2 SVGAGI. The CDR3 sequence is 16 residues long. This CDR3 is CASSYGLPDSGNTIYF. DNA for the CDR3: TGTGCCAGCAGTTACGGTCTTCCGGACTCTGGAAACACCATATATTTT.

This chain connects TRBV10-3 to TRBJ2-2; D ambiguous. The V gene's germline CDR1 is ENHRY and CDR2 SYGVKD. This CDR3 is built from 15 residues. V was cut by 4 bases and J by 1 base, with 10 bases left in between. The CDR3 DNA is TGTGCCATCAGTGTGACTTTCCAGAACACCGGGGAGCTGTTTTTT. This encodes CAISVTFQNTGELFF.

This chain links TRBV5-8 with TRBJ2-7, with 7 bases aligning to TRBD2. The V gene's germline CDR1 is SGHTS and CDR2 YDEGEE. The CDR3 sequence is 15 residues long. Germline trimming cut 4 bases from V and 2 bases from J; bases unmatched to any gene: 9. CDR3 amino acids: CASSRVGGEPYEQYF. The CDR3 DNA is TGTGCCAGCAGCCGTGTGGGGGGGGAACCCTACGAGCAGTACTTC. Filled out from reference TRBV5-8 and TRBJ2-7, the complete variable domain reads EAGVTQSPTHLIKTRGQQATLRCSPISGHTSVYWYQQALGLGLQFLLWYDEGEERNRGNFPPRFSGRQFPNYSSELNVNALELEDSALYLCASSRVGGEPYEQYFGPGTRLTVT.

This sequence joins TRBV2 and TRBJ2-5; D gene unclear. The CDR3 extends over 13 amino acids. Germline V gives CDR1 SNHLY, CDR2 FYNNEI. Trimming removed 5 bases from V and 1 base from J, with 8 bases in between. The chain's CDR3 is CASSLYPQETQYF. The DNA of the CDR3 is TGTGCCAGCAGTCTCTATCCCCAAGAGACCCAGTACTTC.

J is TRBJ2-7 and V is TRBV24-1, with TRBD2 matching 12 bases. The CDR3 totals 16 residues. CDR1 and CDR2 (germline): KGHDR, SFDVKD. The ends lost 4 bases at V and 9 bases at J; junction bases unmatched: 12. CDR3 sequence reads: CATSDPRLAGVSVQYF. The CDR3 DNA reads TGTGCCACCAGTGACCCGCGACTAGCGGGAGTGTCGGTGCAGTACTTC.

This chain uses TRBV7-9 with TRBJ2-3; a possible D gene is TRBD1 (5 bases). The germline V gene has CDR1 SEHNR and CDR2 FQNEAQ (reference sequence). The V and J ends lost 3 bases and 5 bases respectively, with 12 bases between them. The CDR3 consists of 14 residues. CDR3 sequence reads: CASSLLVREDTQYF. CDR3 bases: TGTGCCAGCAGCTTGTTAGTCAGGGAAGATACGCAGTATTTT.